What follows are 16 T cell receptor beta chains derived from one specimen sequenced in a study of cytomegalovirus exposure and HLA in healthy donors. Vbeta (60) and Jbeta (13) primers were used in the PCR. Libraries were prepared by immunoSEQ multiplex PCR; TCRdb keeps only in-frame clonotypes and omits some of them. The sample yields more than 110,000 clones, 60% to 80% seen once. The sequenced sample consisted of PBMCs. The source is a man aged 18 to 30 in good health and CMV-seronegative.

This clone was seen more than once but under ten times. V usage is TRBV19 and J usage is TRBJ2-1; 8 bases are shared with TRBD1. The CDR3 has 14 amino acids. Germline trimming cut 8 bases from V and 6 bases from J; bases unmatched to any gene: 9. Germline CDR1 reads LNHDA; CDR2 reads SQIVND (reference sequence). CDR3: CASQNRGISNEQFF. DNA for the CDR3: TGTGCCAGTCAAAACAGGGGGATCTCCAATGAGCAGTTCTTC.

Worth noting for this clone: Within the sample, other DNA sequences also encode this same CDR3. In nucleotides, the CDR3 is TGTGCCAGCTCACCCCCCGGTCAGCCCCAGCATTTT. This gives the protein CASSPPGQPQHF. The J gene is TRBJ1-5, the V gene TRBV18, with D hard to call. Trimming stripped 3 bases from V and 6 bases from J, with 6 bases between. The CDR3 covers 12 residues. Germline CDR1 and CDR2: KGHSH and LQKENI. The entire variable domain, with the rest obtained from reference TRBV18 and TRBJ1-5, is as follows: NAGVMQNPRHLVRRRGQEARLRCSPMKGHSHVYWYRQLPEEGLKFMVYLQKENIIDESGMPKERFSAEFPKEGPSILRIQQVVRGDSAAYFCASSPPGQPQHFGDGTRLSIL.

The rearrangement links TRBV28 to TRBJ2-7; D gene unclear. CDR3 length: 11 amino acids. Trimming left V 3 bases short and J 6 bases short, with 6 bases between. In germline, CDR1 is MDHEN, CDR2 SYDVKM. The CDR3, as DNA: TGTGCCAGCAGTTTGAGTAGCGAGCAGTACTTC. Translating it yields CASSLSSEQYF.

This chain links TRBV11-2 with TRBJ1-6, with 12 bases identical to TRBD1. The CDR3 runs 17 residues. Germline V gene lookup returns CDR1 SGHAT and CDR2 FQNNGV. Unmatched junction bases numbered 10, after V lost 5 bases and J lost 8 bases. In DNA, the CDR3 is TGTGCCAGCAGCAATCCCGGCGGGGACAGGGGGCATTCACCCCTCCACTTT. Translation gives CASSNPGGDRGHSPLHF.

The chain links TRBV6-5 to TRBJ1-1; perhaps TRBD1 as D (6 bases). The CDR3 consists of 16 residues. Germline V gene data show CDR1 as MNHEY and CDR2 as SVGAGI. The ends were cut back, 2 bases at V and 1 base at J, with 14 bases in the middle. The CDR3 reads CASSYGGGLGNTEAFF. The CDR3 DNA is TGTGCCAGCAGTTACGGGGGGGGGCTCGGGAACACTGAAGCTTTCTTT.

The CDR3, as DNA: TGTGCCAGCAGCCACGGCCGGACAGGGCGGGAGACCCAGTACTTC. Protein: CASSHGRTGRETQYF. V usage is TRBV7-2 and J usage is TRBJ2-5, with 8 bases aligning to TRBD1. CDR3 length equals 15 residues. CDR1 is SGHTA and CDR2 is FQGNSA in the germline V gene. V lost 5 bases to trimming and J lost 5 bases; unmatched junction nucleotides: 10.

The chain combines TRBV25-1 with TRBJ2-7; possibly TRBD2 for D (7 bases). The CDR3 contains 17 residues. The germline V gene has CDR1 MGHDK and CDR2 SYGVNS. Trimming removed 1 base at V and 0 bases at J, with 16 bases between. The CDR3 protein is CASSESPGGPNSYEQYF. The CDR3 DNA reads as TGTGCCAGCAGTGAATCCCCGGGGGGCCCGAACTCCTACGAGCAGTACTTC.

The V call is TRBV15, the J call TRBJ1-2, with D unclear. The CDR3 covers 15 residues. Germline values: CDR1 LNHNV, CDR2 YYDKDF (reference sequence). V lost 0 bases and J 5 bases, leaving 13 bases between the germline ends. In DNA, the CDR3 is TGTGCCACCAGCAGAGATCTTGCGAGAGGTTATGGCTACACCTTC. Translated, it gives CATSRDLARGYGYTF.

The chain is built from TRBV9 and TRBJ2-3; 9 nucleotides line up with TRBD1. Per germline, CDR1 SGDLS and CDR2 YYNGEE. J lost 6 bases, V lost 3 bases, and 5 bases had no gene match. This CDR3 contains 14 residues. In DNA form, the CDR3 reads TGTGCCAGCAGCGCCGGGACAGGGCCGGATACGCAGTATTTT. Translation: CASSAGTGPDTQYF. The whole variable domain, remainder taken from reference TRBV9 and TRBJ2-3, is DSGVTQTPKHLITATGQRVTLRCSPRSGDLSVYWYQQSLDQGLQFLIQYYNGEERAKGNILERFSAQQFPDLHSELNLSSLELGDSALYFCASSAGTGPDTQYFGPGTRLTVL.

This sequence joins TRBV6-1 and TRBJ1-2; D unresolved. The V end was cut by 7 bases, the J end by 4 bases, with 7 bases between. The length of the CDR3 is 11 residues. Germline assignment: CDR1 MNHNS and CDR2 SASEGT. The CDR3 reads CASTESYGYTF. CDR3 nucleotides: TGTGCCAGCACGGAGAGCTATGGCTACACCTTC.

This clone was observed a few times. The CDR3 coding sequence is TGTGCCAGCACTGGGACAGGGGATGGCTACACCTTC. Its protein is CASTGTGDGYTF. This sequence joins TRBV6-5 and TRBJ1-2, with TRBD1 matching over 10 bases. Trimming took 7 bases from V and 6 from J; bases not matched to a gene: 2. CDR3 length equals 12 residues. Looked up from germline, CDR1 is MNHEY and CDR2 is SVGAGI.

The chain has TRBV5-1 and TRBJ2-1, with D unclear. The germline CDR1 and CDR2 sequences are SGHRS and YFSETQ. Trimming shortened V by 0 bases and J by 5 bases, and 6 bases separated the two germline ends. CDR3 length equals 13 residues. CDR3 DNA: TGCGCCAGCAGCTTGGACGAGGACAATGAGCAGTTCTTC. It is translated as CASSLDEDNEQFF.

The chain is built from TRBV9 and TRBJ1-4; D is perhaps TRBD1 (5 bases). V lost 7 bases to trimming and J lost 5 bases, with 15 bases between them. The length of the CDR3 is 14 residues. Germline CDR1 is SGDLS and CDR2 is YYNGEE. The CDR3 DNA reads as TGTGCCAGCGGCCCGGGGGGGGGAAATGAAAAACTGTTTTTT. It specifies CASGPGGGNEKLFF.

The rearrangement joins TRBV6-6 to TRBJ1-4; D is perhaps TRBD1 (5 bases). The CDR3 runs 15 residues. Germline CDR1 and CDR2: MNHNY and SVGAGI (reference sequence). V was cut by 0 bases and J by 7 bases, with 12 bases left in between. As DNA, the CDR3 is TGTGCCAGCAGTTACTCACAGGCATGGGGTGAAAAACTGTTTTTT. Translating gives CASSYSQAWGEKLFF.

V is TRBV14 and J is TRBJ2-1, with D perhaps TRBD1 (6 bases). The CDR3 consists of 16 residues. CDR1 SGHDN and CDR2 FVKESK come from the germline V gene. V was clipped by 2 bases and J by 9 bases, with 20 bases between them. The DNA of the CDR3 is TGTGCCAGCAGCCAACCCGGCCAGGGGTTTGCGGCTGAGCAGTTCTTC. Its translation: CASSQPGQGFAAEQFF.

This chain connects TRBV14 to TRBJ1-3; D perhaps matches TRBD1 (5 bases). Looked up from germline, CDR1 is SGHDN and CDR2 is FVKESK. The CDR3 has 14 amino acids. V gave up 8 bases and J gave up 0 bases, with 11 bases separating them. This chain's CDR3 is CASSTGFSGNTIYF. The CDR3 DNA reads TGTGCCAGCTCTACAGGATTCTCTGGAAACACCATATATTTT.